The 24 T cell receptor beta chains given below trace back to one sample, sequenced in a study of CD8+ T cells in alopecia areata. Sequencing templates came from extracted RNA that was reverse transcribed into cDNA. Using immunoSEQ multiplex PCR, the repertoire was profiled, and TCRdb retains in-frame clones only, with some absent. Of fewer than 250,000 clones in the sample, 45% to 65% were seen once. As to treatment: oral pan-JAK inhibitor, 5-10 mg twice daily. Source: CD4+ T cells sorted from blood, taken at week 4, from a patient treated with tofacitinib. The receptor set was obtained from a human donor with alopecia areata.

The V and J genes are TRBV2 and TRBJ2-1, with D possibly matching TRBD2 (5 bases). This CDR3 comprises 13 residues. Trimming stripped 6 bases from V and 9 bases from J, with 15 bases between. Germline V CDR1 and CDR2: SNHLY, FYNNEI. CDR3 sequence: CASREIGKFEQFF. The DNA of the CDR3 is TGTGCCAGCAGGGAAATCGGGAAGTTTGAGCAGTTCTTC.

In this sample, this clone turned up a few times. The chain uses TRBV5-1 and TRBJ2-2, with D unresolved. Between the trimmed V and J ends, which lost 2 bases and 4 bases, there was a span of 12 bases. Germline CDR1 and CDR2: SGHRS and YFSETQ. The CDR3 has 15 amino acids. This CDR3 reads CASSFDLSATGELFF. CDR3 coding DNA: TGCGCCAGCAGCTTCGATCTGTCGGCCACCGGGGAGCTGTTTTTT.

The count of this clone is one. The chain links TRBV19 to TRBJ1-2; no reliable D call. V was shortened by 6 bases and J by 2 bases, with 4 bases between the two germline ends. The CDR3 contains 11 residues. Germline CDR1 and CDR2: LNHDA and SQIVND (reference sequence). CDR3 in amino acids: CASRGNYGYTF. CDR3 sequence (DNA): TGTGCCAGTAGAGGCAACTATGGCTACACCTTC.

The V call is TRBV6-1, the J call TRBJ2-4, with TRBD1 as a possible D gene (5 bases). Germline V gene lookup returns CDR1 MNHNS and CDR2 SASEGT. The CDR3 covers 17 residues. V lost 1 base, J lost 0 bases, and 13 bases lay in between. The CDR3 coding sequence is TGTGCCAGCAGTGAAGTCCGACAGTCACTAGCCAAAAACATTCAGTACTTC. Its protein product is CASSEVRQSLAKNIQYF.

The CDR3 loop reads CASSLVVAPQTNTGELFF. CDR3 DNA sequence: TGTGCCAGCAGCCTCGTGGTAGCTCCCCAAACGAACACCGGGGAGCTGTTTTTT. The chain recombines TRBV5-6 with TRBJ2-2, with D unclear. CDR3 size: 18 residues. Deletions cut 4 bases from V and 0 bases from J, with 19 bases between. Germline lookup yields CDR1 SGHDT and CDR2 YYEEEE.

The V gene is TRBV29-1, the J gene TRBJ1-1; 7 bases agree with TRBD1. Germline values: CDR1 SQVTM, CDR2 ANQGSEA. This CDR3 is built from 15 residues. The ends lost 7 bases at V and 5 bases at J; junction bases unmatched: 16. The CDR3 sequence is CSGPLPEGAGTEAFF. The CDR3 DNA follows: TGCAGCGGCCCGCTCCCCGAGGGGGCGGGAACTGAAGCTTTCTTT. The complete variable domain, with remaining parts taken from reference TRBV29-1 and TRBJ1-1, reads SAVISQKPSRDICQRGTSLTIQCQVDSQVTMMFWYRQQPGQSLTLIATANQGSEATYESGFVIDKFPISRPNLTFSTLTVSNMSPEDSSIYLCSGPLPEGAGTEAFFGQGTRLTVV.

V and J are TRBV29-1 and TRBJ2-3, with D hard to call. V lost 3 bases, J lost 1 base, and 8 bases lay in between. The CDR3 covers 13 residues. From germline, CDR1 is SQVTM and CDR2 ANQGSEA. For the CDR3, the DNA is TGCAGCGTTGAGAATACGGGCACAGATACGCAGTATTTT. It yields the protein CSVENTGTDTQYF.

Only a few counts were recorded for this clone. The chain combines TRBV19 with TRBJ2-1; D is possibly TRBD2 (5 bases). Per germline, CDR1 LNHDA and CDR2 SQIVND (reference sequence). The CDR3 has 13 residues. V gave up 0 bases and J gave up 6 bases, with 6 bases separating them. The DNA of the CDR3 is TGTGCCAGTAGTATAGATCGGGGCAATGAGCAGTTCTTC. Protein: CASSIDRGNEQFF.

The CDR3 bases are TGTGCCAGCGGAGACAGGGATCCTTCCGGGGCCAACGTCCTGACTTTC. Amino acid sequence: CASGDRDPSGANVLTF. This chain links TRBV4-2 with TRBJ2-6; the match to TRBD1 covers 7 bases. After removal of 8 bases from V and 4 bases from J, the junction contained 11 bases not matched to a gene. Germline CDR1 reads LGHNA; CDR2 reads YNFKEQ. The CDR3 has 16 amino acids.

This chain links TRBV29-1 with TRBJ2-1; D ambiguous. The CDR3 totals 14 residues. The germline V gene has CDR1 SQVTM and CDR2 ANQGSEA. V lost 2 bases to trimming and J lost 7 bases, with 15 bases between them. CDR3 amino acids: CSVEMSQAINEQFF. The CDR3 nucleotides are TGCAGCGTTGAAATGAGTCAGGCGATTAATGAGCAGTTCTTC.

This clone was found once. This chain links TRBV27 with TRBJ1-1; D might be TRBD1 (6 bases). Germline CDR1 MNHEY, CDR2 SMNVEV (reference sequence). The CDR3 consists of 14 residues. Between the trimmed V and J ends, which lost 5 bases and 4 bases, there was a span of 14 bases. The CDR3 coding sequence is TGTGCCAGCAGTCCTCAGGGGAGGAGCACTGAAGCTTTCTTT. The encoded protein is CASSPQGRSTEAFF.

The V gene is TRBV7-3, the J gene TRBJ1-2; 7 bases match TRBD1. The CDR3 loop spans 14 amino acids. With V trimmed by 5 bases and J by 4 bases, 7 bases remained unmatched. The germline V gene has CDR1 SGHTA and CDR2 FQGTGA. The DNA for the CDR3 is TGTGCCAGCAGCCTAGGGGGCGCCGCCTATGGCTACACCTTC. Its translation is CASSLGGAAYGYTF.

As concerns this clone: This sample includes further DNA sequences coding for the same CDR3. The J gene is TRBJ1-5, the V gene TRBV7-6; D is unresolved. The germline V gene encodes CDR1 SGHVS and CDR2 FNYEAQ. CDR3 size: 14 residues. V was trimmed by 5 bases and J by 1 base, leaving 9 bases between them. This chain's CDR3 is CASSPGSSNQPQHF. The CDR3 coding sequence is TGTGCCAGCAGCCCCGGTTCGAGCAATCAGCCCCAGCATTTT.

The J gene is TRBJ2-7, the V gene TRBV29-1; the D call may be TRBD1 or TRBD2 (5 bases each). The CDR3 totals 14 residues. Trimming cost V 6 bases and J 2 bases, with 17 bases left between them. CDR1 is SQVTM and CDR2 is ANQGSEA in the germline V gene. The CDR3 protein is CSVGPGISTYEQYF. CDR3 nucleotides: TGCAGCGTGGGACCCGGGATCTCAACCTACGAGCAGTACTTC.

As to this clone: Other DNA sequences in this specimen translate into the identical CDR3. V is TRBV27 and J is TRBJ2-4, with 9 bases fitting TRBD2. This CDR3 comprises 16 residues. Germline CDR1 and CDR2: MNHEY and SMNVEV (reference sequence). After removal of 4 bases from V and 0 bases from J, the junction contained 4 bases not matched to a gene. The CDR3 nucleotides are TGTGCCAGCAGTTCTTTAGCGGGAGTAGCCAAAAACATTCAGTACTTC. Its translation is CASSSLAGVAKNIQYF.

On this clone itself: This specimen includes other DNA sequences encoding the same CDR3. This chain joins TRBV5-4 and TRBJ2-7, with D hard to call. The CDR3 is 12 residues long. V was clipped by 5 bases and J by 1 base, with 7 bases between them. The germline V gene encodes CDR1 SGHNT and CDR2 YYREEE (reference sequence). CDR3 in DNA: TGTGCCAGCAGTCTAAATTCCTACGAGCAGTACTTC. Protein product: CASSLNSYEQYF.

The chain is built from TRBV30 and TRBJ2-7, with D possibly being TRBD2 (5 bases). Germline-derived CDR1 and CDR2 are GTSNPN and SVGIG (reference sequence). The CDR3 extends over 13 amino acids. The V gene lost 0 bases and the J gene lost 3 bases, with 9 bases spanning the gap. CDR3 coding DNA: TGTGCCTGGAGTGTATCCGGAGGCTACGAGCAGTACTTC. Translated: CAWSVSGGYEQYF. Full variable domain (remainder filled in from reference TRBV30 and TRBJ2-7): SQTIHQWPATLVQPVGSPLSLECTVEGTSNPNLYWYRQAAGRGLQLLFYSVGIGQISSEVPQNLSASRPQDRQFILSSKKLLLSDSGFYLCAWSVSGGYEQYFGPGTRLTVT.

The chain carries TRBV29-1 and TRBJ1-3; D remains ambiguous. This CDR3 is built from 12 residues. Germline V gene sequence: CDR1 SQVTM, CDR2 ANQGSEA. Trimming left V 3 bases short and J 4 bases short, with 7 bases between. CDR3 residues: CSVDFGGNTIYF. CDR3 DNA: TGCAGCGTTGATTTTGGGGGAAACACCATATATTTT.

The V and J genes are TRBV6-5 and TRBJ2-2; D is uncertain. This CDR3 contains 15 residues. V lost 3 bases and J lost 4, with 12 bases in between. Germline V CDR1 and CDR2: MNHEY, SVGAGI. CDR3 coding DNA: TGTGCCAGCAGTTATAAGGGAATCTCCACCGGGGAGCTGTTTTTT. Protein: CASSYKGISTGELFF.

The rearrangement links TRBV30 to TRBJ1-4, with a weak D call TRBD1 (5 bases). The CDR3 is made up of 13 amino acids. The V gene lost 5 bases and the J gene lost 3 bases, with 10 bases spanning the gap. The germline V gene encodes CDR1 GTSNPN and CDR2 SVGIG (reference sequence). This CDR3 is CAWEGLSNEKLFF. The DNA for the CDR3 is TGTGCCTGGGAGGGGCTTTCTAATGAAAAACTGTTTTTT.

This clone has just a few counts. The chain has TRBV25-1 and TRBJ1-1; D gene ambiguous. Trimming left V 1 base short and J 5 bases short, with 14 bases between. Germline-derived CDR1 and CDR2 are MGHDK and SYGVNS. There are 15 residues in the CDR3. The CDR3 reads CASSEWRNLRTEAFF. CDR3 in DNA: TGTGCCAGCAGTGAATGGAGGAACCTGAGGACTGAAGCTTTCTTT. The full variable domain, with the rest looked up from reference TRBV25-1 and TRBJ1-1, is EADIYQTPRYLVIGTGKKITLECSQTMGHDKMYWYQQDPGMELHLIHYSYGVNSTEKGDLSSESTVSRIRTEHFPLTLESARPSHTSQYLCASSEWRNLRTEAFFGQGTRLTVV.

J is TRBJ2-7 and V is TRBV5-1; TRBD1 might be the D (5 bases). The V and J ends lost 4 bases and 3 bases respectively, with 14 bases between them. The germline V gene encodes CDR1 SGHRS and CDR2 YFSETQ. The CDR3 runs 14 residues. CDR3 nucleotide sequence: TGCGCCAGCAGCCAGGAGCAGGGTATCTACGAGCAGTACTTC. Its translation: CASSQEQGIYEQYF.

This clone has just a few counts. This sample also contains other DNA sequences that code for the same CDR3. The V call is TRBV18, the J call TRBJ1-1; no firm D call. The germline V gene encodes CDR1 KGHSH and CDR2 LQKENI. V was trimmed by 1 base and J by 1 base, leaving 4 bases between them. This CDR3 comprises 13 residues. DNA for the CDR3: TGTGCCAGCTCACCACGGACGAACACTGAAGCTTTCTTT. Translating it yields CASSPRTNTEAFF.

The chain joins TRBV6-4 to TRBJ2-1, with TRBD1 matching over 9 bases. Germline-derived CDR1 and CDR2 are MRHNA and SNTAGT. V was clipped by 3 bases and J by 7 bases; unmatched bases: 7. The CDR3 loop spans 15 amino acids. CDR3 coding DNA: TGTGCCAGCAGTGAACCGGGGACAGGGTTGAATGAGCAGTTCTTC. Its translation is CASSEPGTGLNEQFF.